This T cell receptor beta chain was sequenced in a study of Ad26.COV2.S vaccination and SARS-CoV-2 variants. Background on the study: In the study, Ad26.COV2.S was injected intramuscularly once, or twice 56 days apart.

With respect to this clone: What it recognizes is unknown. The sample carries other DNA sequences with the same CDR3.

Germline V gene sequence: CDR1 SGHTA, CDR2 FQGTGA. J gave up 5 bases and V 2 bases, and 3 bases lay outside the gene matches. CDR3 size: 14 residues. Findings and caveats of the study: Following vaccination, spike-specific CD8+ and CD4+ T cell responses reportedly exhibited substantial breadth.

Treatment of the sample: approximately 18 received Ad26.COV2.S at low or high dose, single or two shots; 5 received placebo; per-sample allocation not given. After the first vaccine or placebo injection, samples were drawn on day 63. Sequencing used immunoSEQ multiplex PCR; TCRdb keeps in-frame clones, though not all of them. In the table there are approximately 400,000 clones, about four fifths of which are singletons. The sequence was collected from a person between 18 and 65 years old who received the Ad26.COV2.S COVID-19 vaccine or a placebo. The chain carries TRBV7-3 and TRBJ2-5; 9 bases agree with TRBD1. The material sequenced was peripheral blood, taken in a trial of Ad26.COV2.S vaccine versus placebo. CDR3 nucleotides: TGTGCCAGCAGCTTAGCGGGACAGGGTGAGACCCAGTACTTC. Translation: CASSLAGQGETQYF.